The rows below give T cell receptor beta chains drawn from one sample of a study of T-cell memory formation after mild COVID-19. MiXCR was run by TCRdb on the 5' RACE reads, yielding one entry per CDR3 protein. Of around 210,000 distinct CDR3 sequences in the sample, 9% to 10% were seen once. The sample consisted of PBMCs or a T cell subset sorted from them (not recorded which). Source of these receptors: a man aged 18 to 35 who had mild COVID-19 (a few samples of this study predate the infection). Cell type and time point are not known. Each CDR3 is given with its conserved first and last residue. The D gene is left open where the match is weak. The size field is filled for only some rows; it gives once, few, many or a size class.

clone_size j_call cdr3_length d_call v_call cdr3_nt cdr3_aa
- TRBJ1-1 16 TRBD1 TRBV20-1 TGCAGTGCTCGGATTCCGGGACAGGGGGCCAACACTGAAGCTTTCTTT CSARIPGQGANTEAFF
few TRBJ2-5 13 - TRBV2 TGTGCCAGCAGTCTTGACAGTCGAGAGACCCAGTACTTC CASSLDSRETQYF
many TRBJ1-1 16 - TRBV5-1 TGCGCCAGCAGCTTAGGCCTTGGGAGTGCGGACACTGAAGCTTTCTTT CASSLGLGSADTEAFF
many TRBJ2-7 16 TRBD1 TRBV6-5 TGTGCCAGCATAAGGCGCCCGGGACAGGGAGCGGGAGAGCAGTACTTC CASIRRPGQGAGEQYF
many TRBJ2-3 13 TRBD1 TRBV20-1 TGCAGTGCTGAACCGACAGGGACAGATACGCAGTATTTT CSAEPTGTDTQYF
- TRBJ2-5 15 TRBD2 TRBV9 TGTGCCAGCAGCGACCGTGGGACTAGCCAAGAGACCCAGTACTTC CASSDRGTSQETQYF
many TRBJ2-7 15 - TRBV4-3 TGCGCCAGCAGCCAAGAGTCGGCTAGTGTCTCCGAGCAGTACTTC CASSQESASVSEQYF
many TRBJ2-1 16 TRBD1 TRBV20-1 TGCAGTGCTAGAGTGCCCGGGACAGGGAGGGGTAATGAGCAGTTCTTC CSARVPGTGRGNEQFF
many TRBJ2-1 13 - TRBV20-1 TGCAGTGCTCCACGTTCGGGGTTCGATGAGCAGTTCTTC CSAPRSGFDEQFF
few TRBJ1-1 11 - TRBV5-1 TGCGCCAGCAGCTTAAATCGGGTAGCTTTCTTT CASSLNRVAFF
- TRBJ2-2 13 - TRBV9 TGTGCCAGCAGCGTTTCTAACACCGGGGAGCTGTTTTTT CASSVSNTGELFF
many TRBJ1-5 20 TRBD1 TRBV4-1 TGCGCCAGCAGCCAAGAGAACCTAGTTCCCTTAGACAGGGGACGTCAGCCCCAGCATTTT CASSQENLVPLDRGRQPQHF
many TRBJ2-5 17 TRBD1 TRBV6-4 TGTGCCAGCGCCGGGGACAGACAGGGAGATAACCAAGAGACCCAGTACTTC CASAGDRQGDNQETQYF
- TRBJ2-4 15 - TRBV5-4 TGTGCCAGCAGCTTGTCCAGGCAAACCAAAAACATTCAGTACTTC CASSLSRQTKNIQYF
- TRBJ2-1 12 TRBD2 TRBV12-3/TRBV12-4 TGTGCCAGCAGCCCTACTAGCGGAAATCAGTTCTTC CASSPTSGNQFF
- TRBJ2-1 16 TRBD2 TRBV20-1 TGCAGTGCTAGGGCCCTAAGAGCGGGGGACTACAATGAGCAGTTCTTC CSARALRAGDYNEQFF